What follows are 13 T cell receptor beta chains derived from one specimen sequenced in a study of blood T cell repertoires in COVID-19. TCRdb's table, derived via immunoSEQ multiplex PCR, lists solely in-frame clones and lacks some. The sample holds 250,000 to 350,000 clones, roughly 84% seen once. The sequenced sample was peripheral blood. These receptors all stem from a human donor with COVID-19, enrolled during active disease. The donor label of this sample is uncertain.

The chain recombines TRBV15 with TRBJ2-3; 7 nucleotides agree with TRBD2. CDR1 is LNHNV and CDR2 is YYDKDF in the germline V gene (reference sequence). With V trimmed by 3 bases and J by 2 bases, 11 bases remained unmatched. This CDR3 is built from 17 residues. The CDR3 here is CATSSYTLAEPTDTQYF. In DNA form, the CDR3 reads TGTGCCACCAGCAGCTACACCCTAGCGGAACCCACAGATACGCAGTATTTT.

This chain connects TRBV30 to TRBJ1-1, with D possibly TRBD1 on 5 matching bases. Germline V gene sequence: CDR1 GTSNPN, CDR2 SVGIG (reference sequence). The CDR3 is made up of 15 amino acids. The ends were cut back, 2 bases at V and 0 bases at J, with 13 bases in the middle. The CDR3 coding sequence is TGTGCCTGGAGTCCGACAGCAATTATGAACACTGAAGCTTTCTTT. It codes for CAWSPTAIMNTEAFF.

The genes are TRBV28 and TRBJ1-2, with D perhaps TRBD1 (6 bases). This CDR3 has 15 residues. Germline CDR1 is MDHEN and CDR2 is SYDVKM. V was cut by 5 bases and J by 0 bases, with 13 bases left in between. The CDR3 here is CASSATGIANYGYTF. Here the CDR3 DNA reads TGTGCCAGCAGTGCAACAGGGATAGCTAACTATGGCTACACCTTC.

In the case of this clone: The junction departs from germline at one end; a sequencing error may be responsible. The chain is built from TRBV30 and TRBJ2-2, with TRBD1 identical over 7 bases. CDR3 length: 13 residues. CDR1 and CDR2 from the germline V gene are GTSNPN and SVGIG (reference sequence). The CDR3 DNA follows: TGTGCCTGGAGGACAGGGAACAGCGGGGAGCTGTTTTTT. Translating gives CAWRTGNSGELFF.

This chain connects TRBV28 to TRBJ2-1, with TRBD2 matching 8 bases. The CDR3 sequence is 14 residues long. Trimming cost V 11 bases and J 7 bases; bases outside gene matches: 13. Germline CDR1 and CDR2: MDHEN and SYDVKM. CDR3: CAGAGREVWNEQFF. CDR3 in DNA: TGTGCCGGGGCGGGGCGGGAGGTATGGAATGAGCAGTTCTTC.

The rearrangement joins TRBV2 to TRBJ1-6; D is unresolved. CDR1 is SNHLY and CDR2 is FYNNEI in the germline V gene. CDR3 size: 13 residues. The V and J ends lost 6 bases and 9 bases respectively, with 12 bases between them. The CDR3 region has the DNA TGTGCCAGCAGATTCCAAGAGGGTTCACCCCTCCACTTT. Residues: CASRFQEGSPLHF.

Only one count was recorded for this clone. This rearrangement joins TRBV9 to TRBJ2-3; 7 nucleotides agree with TRBD1. CDR1 is SGDLS, CDR2 YYNGEE, per germline. J lost 3 bases, V lost 0 bases, and 4 bases had no gene match. This CDR3 spans 15 amino acids. The DNA for the CDR3 is TGTGCCAGCAGCGTAGCGCAGGGGGTGACAGATACGCAGTATTTT. Its translation is CASSVAQGVTDTQYF.

The chain is built from TRBV28 and TRBJ1-2; 8 bases match TRBD1. The CDR3 has 13 residues. With 7 bases clipped from V and 4 bases from J, the junction kept 5 bases outside the gene matches. Germline-derived CDR1 and CDR2 are MDHEN and SYDVKM. This CDR3 is CASKGQDPYGYTF. The CDR3 DNA reads TGTGCCAGCAAGGGACAGGACCCCTATGGCTACACCTTC.

This clone was found once. The chain links TRBV11-2 to TRBJ2-7, with 12 bases identical to TRBD2. With 5 bases clipped from V and 4 bases from J, the junction kept 6 bases outside the gene matches. CDR1 and CDR2 from the germline V gene are SGHAT and FQNNGV. The length of the CDR3 is 15 residues. This chain's CDR3 is CASSLGLAGPYEQYF. DNA for the CDR3: TGTGCCAGCAGCCTGGGACTAGCGGGCCCTTACGAGCAGTACTTC. The variable domain in full, with the rest retrieved from reference TRBV11-2 and TRBJ2-7, is EAGVAQSPRYKIIEKRQSVAFWCNPISGHATLYWYQQILGQGPKLLIQFQNNGVVDDSQLPKDRFSAERLKGVDSTLKIQPAKLEDSAVYLCASSLGLAGPYEQYFGPGTRLTVT.

This clone was seen more than once but under ten times. The V gene is TRBV7-2, the J gene TRBJ2-7; 8 positions agree with TRBD2. CDR1 and CDR2 from the germline V gene are SGHTA and FQGNSA. The CDR3 runs to 15 residues. Unmatched junction bases numbered 5, after V lost 0 bases and J lost 4 bases. The CDR3 DNA is TGTGCCAGCAGCTTAGCGGCCCGGGGGGGTTACGAGCAGTACTTC. It codes for CASSLAARGGYEQYF.

The V and J genes are TRBV4-3 and TRBJ2-1; no firm D call. V lost 0 bases and J lost 4, with 10 bases in between. This CDR3 contains 15 residues. Germline-derived CDR1 and CDR2 are LGHNA and YSLEER. The CDR3 DNA follows: TGCGCCAGCAGCCAAGACCTAACTTCTTACAATGAGCAGTTCTTC. This encodes CASSQDLTSYNEQFF.

This chain connects TRBV18 to TRBJ1-1, with D possibly TRBD1 on 5 matching bases. The ends were cut back, 2 bases at V and 8 bases at J, with 24 bases in the middle. This CDR3 has 17 residues. The V gene's germline CDR1 is KGHSH and CDR2 LQKENI. The CDR3, as DNA: TGTGCCAGCTCACCAGGGGCAACGGTATACACGGACCAGGAAGCTTTCTTT. As protein: CASSPGATVYTDQEAFF. Looking up the rest from reference TRBV18 and TRBJ1-1 gives the full variable domain: NAGVMQNPRHLVRRRGQEARLRCSPMKGHSHVYWYRQLPEEGLKFMVYLQKENIIDESGMPKERFSAEFPKEGPSILRIQQVVRGDSAAYFCASSPGATVYTDQEAFFGQGTRLTVV.

This rearrangement joins TRBV5-4 to TRBJ1-3; D is ambiguous. The CDR3 is 15 residues long. Germline CDR1 SGHNT, CDR2 YYREEE (reference sequence). V lost 0 bases and J lost 1, with 8 bases in between. CDR3 coding DNA: TGTGCCAGCAGCTTGGGGTCCGGGTCTGGAAACACCATATATTTT. Translated, it gives CASSLGSGSGNTIYF.